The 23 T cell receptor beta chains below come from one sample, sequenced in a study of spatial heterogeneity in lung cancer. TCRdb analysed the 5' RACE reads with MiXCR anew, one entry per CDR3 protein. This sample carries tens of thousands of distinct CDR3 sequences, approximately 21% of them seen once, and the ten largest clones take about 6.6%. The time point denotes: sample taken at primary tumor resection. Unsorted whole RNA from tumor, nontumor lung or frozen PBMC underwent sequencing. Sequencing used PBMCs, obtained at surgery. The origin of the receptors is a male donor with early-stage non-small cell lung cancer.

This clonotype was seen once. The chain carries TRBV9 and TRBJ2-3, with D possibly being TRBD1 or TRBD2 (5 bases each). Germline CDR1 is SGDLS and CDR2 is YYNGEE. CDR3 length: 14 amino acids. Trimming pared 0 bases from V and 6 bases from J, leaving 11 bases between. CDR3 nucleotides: TGTGCCAGCAGCGTAGTAGGCAGGGAGGATACGCAGTATTTT. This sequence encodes CASSVVGREDTQYF.

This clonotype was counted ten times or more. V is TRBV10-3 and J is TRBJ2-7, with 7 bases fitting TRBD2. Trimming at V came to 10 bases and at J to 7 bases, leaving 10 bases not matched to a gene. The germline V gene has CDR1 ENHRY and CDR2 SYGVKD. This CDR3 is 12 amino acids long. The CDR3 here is CATGTTSGEQYF. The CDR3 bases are TGTGCCACCGGGACTACCTCTGGGGAGCAGTACTTC.

CDR3 sequence reads: CASSLPPDPNYGYTF. CDR3 DNA sequence: TGTGCCAGCAGTTTGCCTCCAGACCCCAACTATGGCTACACCTTC. The chain employs TRBV27 and TRBJ1-2; D unresolved. CDR1 and CDR2 (germline): MNHEY, SMNVEV (reference sequence). Trimming shortened V by 3 bases and J by 2 bases, and 13 bases separated the two germline ends. The CDR3 sequence is 15 residues long.

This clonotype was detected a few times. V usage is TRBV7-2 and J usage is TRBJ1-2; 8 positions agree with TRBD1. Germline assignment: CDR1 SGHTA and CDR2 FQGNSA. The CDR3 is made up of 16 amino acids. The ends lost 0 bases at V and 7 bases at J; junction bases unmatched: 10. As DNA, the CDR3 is TGTGCCAGCAGCTTAGCGCTAGTGGCAGGGGGCGGTGGCTACACCTTC. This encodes CASSLALVAGGGGYTF. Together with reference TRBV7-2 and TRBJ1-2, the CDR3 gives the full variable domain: GAGVSQSPSNKVTEKGKDVELRCDPISGHTALYWYRQSLGQGLEFLIYFQGNSAPDKSGLPSDRFSAERTGGSVSTLTIQRTQQEDSAVYLCASSLALVAGGGGYTFGSGTRLTVV.

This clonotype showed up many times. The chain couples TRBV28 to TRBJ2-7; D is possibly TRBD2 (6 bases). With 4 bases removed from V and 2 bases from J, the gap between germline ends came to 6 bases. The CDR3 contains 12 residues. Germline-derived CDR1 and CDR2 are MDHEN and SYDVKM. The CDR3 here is CASSSGAYEQYF. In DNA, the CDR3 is TGTGCCAGCAGTTCGGGGGCCTACGAGCAGTACTTC.

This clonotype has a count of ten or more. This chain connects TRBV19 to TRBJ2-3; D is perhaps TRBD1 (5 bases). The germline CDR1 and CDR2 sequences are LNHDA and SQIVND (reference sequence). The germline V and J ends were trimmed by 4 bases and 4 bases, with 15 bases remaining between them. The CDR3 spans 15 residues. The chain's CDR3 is CASSTSPGFPDTQYF. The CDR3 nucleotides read TGTGCCAGTAGTACATCTCCAGGGTTTCCAGATACGCAGTATTTT.

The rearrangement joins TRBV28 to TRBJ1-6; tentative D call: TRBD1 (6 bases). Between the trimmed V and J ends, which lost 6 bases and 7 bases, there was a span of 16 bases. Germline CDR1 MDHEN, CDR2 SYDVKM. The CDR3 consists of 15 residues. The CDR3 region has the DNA TGTGCCAGCAGGGGGGCATATGGACCCAATTCACCCCTCCACTTT. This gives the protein CASRGAYGPNSPLHF.

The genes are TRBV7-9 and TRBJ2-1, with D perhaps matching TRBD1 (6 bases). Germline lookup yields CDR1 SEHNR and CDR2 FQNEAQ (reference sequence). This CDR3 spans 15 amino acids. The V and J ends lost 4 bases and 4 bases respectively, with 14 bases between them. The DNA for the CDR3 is TGTGCCAGCAGCTCCCCGACAGGACCTTACAATGAGCAGTTCTTC. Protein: CASSSPTGPYNEQFF.

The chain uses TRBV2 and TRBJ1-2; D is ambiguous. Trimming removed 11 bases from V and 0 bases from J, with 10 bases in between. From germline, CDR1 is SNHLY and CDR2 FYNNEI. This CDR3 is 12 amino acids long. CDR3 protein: CAEGTSNYGYTF. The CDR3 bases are TGTGCCGAAGGCACCTCTAACTATGGCTACACCTTC.

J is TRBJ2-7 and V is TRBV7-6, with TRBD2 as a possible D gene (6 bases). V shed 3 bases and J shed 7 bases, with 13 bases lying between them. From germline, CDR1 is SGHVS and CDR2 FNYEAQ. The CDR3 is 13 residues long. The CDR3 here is CASSLDYHLEQYF. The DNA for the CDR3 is TGTGCCAGCAGCTTGGACTACCACTTGGAGCAGTACTTC. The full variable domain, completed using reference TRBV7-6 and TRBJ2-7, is GAGVSQSPRYKVTKRGQDVALRCDPISGHVSLYWYRQALGQGPEFLTYFNYEAQQDKSGLPNDRFSAERPEGSISTLTIQRTEQRDSAMYRCASSLDYHLEQYFGPGTRLTVT.

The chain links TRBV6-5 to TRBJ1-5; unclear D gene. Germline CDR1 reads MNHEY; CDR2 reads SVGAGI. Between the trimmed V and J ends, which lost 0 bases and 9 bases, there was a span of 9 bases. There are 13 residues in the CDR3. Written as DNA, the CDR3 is TGTGCCAGCAGTTACTCGGGAGGTTTGCCCCAGCATTTT. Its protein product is CASSYSGGLPQHF.

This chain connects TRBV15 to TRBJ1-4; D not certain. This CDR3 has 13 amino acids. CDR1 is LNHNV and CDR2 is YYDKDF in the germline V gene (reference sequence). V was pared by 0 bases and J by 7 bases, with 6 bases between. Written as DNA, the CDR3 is TGTGCCACCAGCAGAGACCTCGGTGAAAAACTGTTTTTT. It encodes CATSRDLGEKLFF.

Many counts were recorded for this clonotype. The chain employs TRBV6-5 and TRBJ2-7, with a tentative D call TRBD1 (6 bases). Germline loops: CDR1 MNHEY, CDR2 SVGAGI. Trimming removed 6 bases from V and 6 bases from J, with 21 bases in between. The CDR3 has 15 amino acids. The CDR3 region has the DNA TGTGCCAGCAGGGGATCCCGGGACAAACGGGGCGAGCAGTACTTC. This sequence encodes CASRGSRDKRGEQYF.

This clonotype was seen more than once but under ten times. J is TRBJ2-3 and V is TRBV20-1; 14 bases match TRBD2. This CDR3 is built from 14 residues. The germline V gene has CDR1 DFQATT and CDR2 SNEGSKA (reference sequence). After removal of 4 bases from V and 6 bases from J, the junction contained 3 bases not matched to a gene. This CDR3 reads CSAIGTSGGDTQYF. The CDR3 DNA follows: TGCAGTGCTATAGGGACTAGCGGGGGTGATACGCAGTATTTT.

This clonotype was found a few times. The CDR3 region has the DNA TGCAGTGCTAGGGGCCTGGTTCCGGACGAGCAGTTCTTC. Translating gives CSARGLVPDEQFF. J is TRBJ2-1 and V is TRBV20-1; no definite D call. Germline V gene lookup returns CDR1 DFQATT and CDR2 SNEGSKA (reference sequence). Trimming shortened V by 3 bases and J by 10 bases, and 16 bases separated the two germline ends. This CDR3 contains 13 residues.

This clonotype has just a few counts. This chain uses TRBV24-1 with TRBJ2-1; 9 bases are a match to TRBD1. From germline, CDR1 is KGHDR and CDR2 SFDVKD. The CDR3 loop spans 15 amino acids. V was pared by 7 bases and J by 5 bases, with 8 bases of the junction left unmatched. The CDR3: CATRDGTGSHNEQFF. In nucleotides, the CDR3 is TGTGCCACCAGAGACGGGACAGGGAGCCACAATGAGCAGTTCTTC.

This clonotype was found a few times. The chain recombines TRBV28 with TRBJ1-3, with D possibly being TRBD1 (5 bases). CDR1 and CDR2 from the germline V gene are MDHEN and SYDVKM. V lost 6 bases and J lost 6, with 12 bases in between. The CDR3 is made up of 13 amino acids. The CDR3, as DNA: TGTGCCAGCAGGGGTGGGGCGACAAACACCATATATTTT. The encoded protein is CASRGGATNTIYF.

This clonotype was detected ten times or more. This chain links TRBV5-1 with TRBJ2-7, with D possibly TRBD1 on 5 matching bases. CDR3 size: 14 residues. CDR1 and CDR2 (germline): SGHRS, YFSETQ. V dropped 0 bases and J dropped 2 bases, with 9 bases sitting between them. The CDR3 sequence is CASSLGTNTYEQYF. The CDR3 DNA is TGCGCCAGCAGCTTGGGGACAAATACCTACGAGCAGTACTTC.

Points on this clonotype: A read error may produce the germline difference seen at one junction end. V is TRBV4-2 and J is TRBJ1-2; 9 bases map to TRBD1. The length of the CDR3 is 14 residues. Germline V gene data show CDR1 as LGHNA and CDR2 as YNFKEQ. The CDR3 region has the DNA TGTGCCAGCAGCCAGGGACAGGGCAACTCTGGCTACACCTTC. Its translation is CASSQGQGNSGYTF.

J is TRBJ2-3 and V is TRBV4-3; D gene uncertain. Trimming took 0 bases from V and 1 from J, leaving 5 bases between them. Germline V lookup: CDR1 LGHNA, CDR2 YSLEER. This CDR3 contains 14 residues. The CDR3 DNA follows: TGCGCCAGCAGCCAAGATTCCGGCACAGATACGCAGTATTTT. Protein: CASSQDSGTDTQYF.

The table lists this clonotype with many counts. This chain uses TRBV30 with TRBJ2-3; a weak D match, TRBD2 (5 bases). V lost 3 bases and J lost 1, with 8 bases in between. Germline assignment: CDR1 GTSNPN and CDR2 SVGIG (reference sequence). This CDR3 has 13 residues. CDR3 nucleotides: TGTGCCTGGAGGCGGGCCGGCACAGATACGCAGTATTTT. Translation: CAWRRAGTDTQYF.

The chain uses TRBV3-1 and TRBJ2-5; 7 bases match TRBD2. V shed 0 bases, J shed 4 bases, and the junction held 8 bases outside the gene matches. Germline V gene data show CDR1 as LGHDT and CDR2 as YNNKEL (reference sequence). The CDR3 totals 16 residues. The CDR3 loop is CASSQDLSGKAETQYF. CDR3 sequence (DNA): TGTGCCAGCAGCCAAGATCTAAGCGGGAAGGCAGAGACCCAGTACTTC.

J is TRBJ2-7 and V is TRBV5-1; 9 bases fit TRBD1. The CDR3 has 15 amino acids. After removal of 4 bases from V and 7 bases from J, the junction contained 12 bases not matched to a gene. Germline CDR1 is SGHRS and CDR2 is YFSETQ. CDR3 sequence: CASSGTGTGSQEQYF. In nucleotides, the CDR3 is TGCGCCAGCAGCGGCACCGGGACAGGGTCACAAGAGCAGTACTTC.